The rows below give T cell receptor beta chains drawn from one sample of a study of T-cell memory formation after mild COVID-19. TCRdb called the 5' RACE reads again in MiXCR, with one record for every CDR3 protein. This table has roughly 280,000 distinct CDR3 sequences, about 17% appearing once. Sequencing input: PBMCs or a T cell subset sorted from them (not recorded which). The receptors shown here come from a man aged 18 to 29 who had mild COVID-19 (a few samples of this study predate the infection). Cell type and time point are not known. CDR3s include the opening cysteine and the closing phenylalanine or tryptophan. Each record gives: J gene, clone size, D gene, V gene, CDR3 DNA, CDR3 protein. A D gene is named only where the DNA matches it firmly. Clone size is not always given. Where it is, it says once, few, many or a class for expanded clones.

TRBJ2-5 few TRBD2 TRBV12-5 TGTGCTAGTGGTTTCGGACTAGCGAAAGAGACCCAGTACTTC CASGFGLAKETQYF
TRBJ2-3 few - TRBV18 TGTGCCAGCTCACCACCGTCCGATTACACGCAGTATTTT CASSPPSDYTQYF
TRBJ2-2 few - TRBV5-1 TGCGCCAGCAGCTTGGCCCAAATCCAGGGGGAGCTGTTTTTT CASSLAQIQGELFF
TRBJ2-7 - - TRBV5-1 TGCGCCAGCAGCTTGGGGGCAAGGGGTTCTGACGAGCAGTACTTC CASSLGARGSDEQYF
TRBJ1-5 few - TRBV6-2/TRBV6-3 TGTGCCAGCAGCACCTCCCCGCAGGGGAGCACCCAGCATTTT CASSTSPQGSTQHF
TRBJ1-6 - - TRBV9 TGTGCCAGCAGCAACCGGGACGATAATTCACCCCTCCACTTT CASSNRDDNSPLHF
TRBJ1-5 - TRBD1 TRBV7-9 TGTGCCAGCAGGGGATACCAGGGACAGGGGAATCAGCCCCAGCATTTT CASRGYQGQGNQPQHF
TRBJ2-1 few - TRBV18 TGTGCCAGCTCACCATTAGACTGGAGCTCCTACAATGAGCAGTTCTTC CASSPLDWSSYNEQFF
TRBJ2-2 few TRBD1 TRBV7-2 TGTGCCAGCAGCCCGTGGACAGGGGGTGCCGGGGAGCTGTTTTTT CASSPWTGGAGELFF
TRBJ2-3 - TRBD1 TRBV15 TGTGCCACCAGCAGAGAAGGACAGGGCTCAGATACGCAGTATTTT CATSREGQGSDTQYF
TRBJ1-1 - - TRBV10-3 TGTGCCGGGTCCGGAGACCGCACTGAAGCTTTCTTT CAGSGDRTEAFF
TRBJ2-3 - TRBD2 TRBV11-2 TGTGCCAGCAGCCGACTAGCGGGCCCAGATACGCAGTATTTT CASSRLAGPDTQYF
TRBJ2-3 few - TRBV5-1 TGCGCCAGCAGCTCCGATCACACAGATACGCAGTATTTT CASSSDHTDTQYF
TRBJ1-6 - - TRBV12-3/TRBV12-4 TGTGCCAGCAGTTTAGGGATACAGGGACCCTATAATTCACCCCTCCACTTT CASSLGIQGPYNSPLHF
TRBJ2-5 - TRBD2 TRBV7-9 TGTGCCAGCACCTTCGGCGGGGGCCAAGAGACCCAGTACTTC CASTFGGGQETQYF
TRBJ2-7 - - TRBV7-2 TGTGCCAGCAGCTCCACCAGAGATACCGTACACGAGCAGTACTTC CASSSTRDTVHEQYF
TRBJ2-3 few TRBD2 TRBV5-1 TGCGCCAGCAGCACGGGACTAGCGGGACTTGGAGATACGCAGTATTTT CASSTGLAGLGDTQYF
TRBJ2-3 few - TRBV19 TGTGCCACCTCTGGGAGTCGGGACACTTACACAGATACGCAGTATTTT CATSGSRDTYTDTQYF
TRBJ2-1 - - TRBV6-5 TGTGCCAGCAGTTACGTACAGAGCCCGTACAATGAGCAGTTCTTC CASSYVQSPYNEQFF
TRBJ2-6 - - TRBV6-6 TGTGCCAGCAGTTACTTACATGCACGGCGCTCTGGGGCCAACGTCCTGACTTTC CASSYLHARRSGANVLTF
TRBJ2-1 - - TRBV7-3 TGTGCCAGCAGCCGGGGGAGCGGCTCCTACACTGAGCAGTTCTTC CASSRGSGSYTEQFF
TRBJ2-5 few TRBD2 TRBV6-5 TGTGCCAGCAGCCCTATTTTAGCGGGGCAAGAGACCCAGTACTTC CASSPILAGQETQYF
TRBJ2-3 many - TRBV4-2 TGTGCCAGCAGCCACTACAGGCACACAGATACGCAGTATTTT CASSHYRHTDTQYF
TRBJ1-1 few - TRBV14 TGTGCCAGCAGCCAGTCAGTGAACACTGAAGCTTTCTTT CASSQSVNTEAFF
TRBJ1-5 few - TRBV5-5 TGTGCCAGCAGCTCGTATTGGTCTGGGGGCAATCAGCCCCAGCATTTT CASSSYWSGGNQPQHF
TRBJ1-3 - - TRBV12-3/TRBV12-4 TGTGCCAGCAGTTCGTCAGGGGCGCCTGGAAACACCATATATTTT CASSSSGAPGNTIYF
TRBJ1-4 once TRBD1 TRBV7-2 TGTGCCAGCAGCTTAGTGCAGGGGGCAACTAATGAAAAACTGTTTTTT CASSLVQGATNEKLFF
TRBJ2-5 - TRBD2 TRBV7-2 TGTGCCAGCAGCTTAAGCGGGGCTCAAGAGACCCAGTACTTC CASSLSGAQETQYF
TRBJ2-2 few - TRBV19 TGTGCCAGTAGGTCAGGGGCGACCGGGGAGCTGTTTTTT CASRSGATGELFF
TRBJ1-2 few - TRBV4-1 TGCGCCAGCAGCCAAGATGGCAGGTGGGGTAACCATGGCTACACCTTC CASSQDGRWGNHGYTF
TRBJ1-5 - - TRBV2 TGTGCCAGCAGGGAACTTACAGGGATCGGGCAGCCCCAGCATTTT CASRELTGIGQPQHF
TRBJ2-5 - TRBD2 TRBV6-5 TGTGCCAGCAGTTACTCGAGAGCGGGGGGAAAGACCCAGTACTTC CASSYSRAGGKTQYF
TRBJ2-2 few TRBD2 TRBV10-3 TGTGCCATCAGCGGCGGAGCGGGGGGGCCCACCGGGGAGCTGTTTTTT CAISGGAGGPTGELFF
TRBJ2-1 many TRBD2 TRBV7-2 TGTGCCAGCAGCTCTAGCGGGGGGGCCCTTGTGAGCGGGCAGTTCTTC CASSSSGGALVSGQFF
TRBJ1-1 many - TRBV7-2 TGTGCCAGCAGCTTGACCCCTCTCACTGAAGCTTTCTTT CASSLTPLTEAFF
TRBJ2-1 - - TRBV6-4 TGTGCCAGCAGTGAAACTAGTTACAATGAGCAGTTCTTC CASSETSYNEQFF
TRBJ1-2 few - TRBV12-3/TRBV12-4 TGTGCCAGCAGTTCGATGGCAGGTCATGGCTACACCTTC CASSSMAGHGYTF
TRBJ2-5 few TRBD2 TRBV9 TGTGCCAGCAGCGTAGGCGGGGGGACCGAGACCCAGTACTTC CASSVGGGTETQYF
TRBJ2-7 few - TRBV6-2/TRBV6-3 TGTGCCAGCGAGGGTTCCGAGCAGTACTTC CASEGSEQYF
TRBJ1-2 - - TRBV28 TGTGCCAGCAGTTTATCCCGCGGGGTCAATGGCTACACCTTC CASSLSRGVNGYTF
TRBJ2-4 - - TRBV20-1 TGCAGTGCAGAGGGGCCGCGGAACATTCAGTACTTC CSAEGPRNIQYF
TRBJ2-1 - - TRBV5-1 TGCGCCAGCAGCTTTACAGGGTATCGGCAGTTCTTC CASSFTGYRQFF
TRBJ2-1 few TRBD2 TRBV4-3 TGCGCCAGCAGCCAAGCGTTTGCTAGCGGGCACAATGAGCAGTTCTTC CASSQAFASGHNEQFF
TRBJ2-3 - TRBD1 TRBV7-2 TGTGCCAGCAGCTTAGTGGGGACAGGCACAGATACGCAGTATTTT CASSLVGTGTDTQYF
TRBJ1-1 - - TRBV7-9 TGTGCCAGCAGCGTCGGCGGCGGGAATGAAGCTTTCTTT CASSVGGGNEAFF
TRBJ1-2 - - TRBV21-1 TGTGCCAGCAGCAAAGCGCGGGGGGAACATGGCTACACCTTC CASSKARGEHGYTF
TRBJ2-5 few TRBD2 TRBV4-1 TGCGCCAGCAGCCAACTCGGACTAGCGTCTCAAGAGACCCAGTACTTC CASSQLGLASQETQYF